The next 17 T cell receptor beta chains were all read from a single sample in a study of blood T cell repertoires in COVID-19. Sequenced by immunoSEQ multiplex PCR; TCRdb stores in-frame clones only, minus some. The data contain 150,000 to 200,000 clones, approximately 87% of them singletons. The source material was PBMCs or T cells enriched from blood (not recorded which). The receptors stem from a woman aged 50 to 60 who had recovered from COVID-19.

The V gene is TRBV5-1, the J gene TRBJ1-4; D is unresolved. The V end was cut by 7 bases, the J end by 0 bases, with 7 bases between. Germline values: CDR1 SGHRS, CDR2 YFSETQ. This CDR3 region has 13 residues. The CDR3 nucleotides are TGCGCCAGCGCGGGAGCAACTAATGAAAAACTGTTTTTT. Protein sequence: CASAGATNEKLFF.

The chain joins TRBV14 to TRBJ2-7; D possibly corresponds to TRBD1 (6 bases). The CDR3 contains 13 residues. The germline V gene encodes CDR1 SGHDN and CDR2 FVKESK. Trimming removed 1 base at V and 3 bases at J, with 7 bases between. The CDR3 loop reads CASSQVQGYEQYF. Written as DNA, the CDR3 is TGTGCCAGCAGCCAAGTACAGGGCTACGAGCAGTACTTC.

This clone was seen just once. V is TRBV18 and J is TRBJ2-2; D is unclear. V lost 2 bases and J lost 2, with 12 bases in between. Germline-derived CDR1 and CDR2 are KGHSH and LQKENI. The CDR3 is 16 amino acids. CDR3 DNA sequence: TGTGCCAGCTCACCATTCACCGGGTTCAACACCGGGGAGCTGTTTTTT. The encoded protein is CASSPFTGFNTGELFF.

The V gene is TRBV18, the J gene TRBJ2-3; D call uncertain. Germline assignment: CDR1 KGHSH and CDR2 LQKENI. The CDR3 sequence is 12 residues long. The V and J ends lost 2 bases and 5 bases respectively, with 5 bases between them. The CDR3 DNA reads as TGTGCCAGCTCACCATCAGAAGATACGCAGTATTTT. Amino acid sequence: CASSPSEDTQYF.

V and J are TRBV19 and TRBJ2-3; 8 bases map to TRBD1. The CDR3 runs to 15 residues. The J segment lost 0 bases and the V segment lost 6 bases, leaving 5 bases of the junction unmatched. In germline, CDR1 is LNHDA, CDR2 SQIVND (reference sequence). The CDR3 protein is CASRGRDRSTDTQYF. CDR3 coding DNA: TGTGCCAGTAGGGGCCGGGACAGGAGCACAGATACGCAGTATTTT.

This rearrangement joins TRBV27 to TRBJ2-3, with TRBD2 matching 8 bases. The CDR3 covers 16 residues. CDR1 is MNHEY and CDR2 is SMNVEV in the germline V gene (reference sequence). V dropped 8 bases and J dropped 0; count of bases not matched to a gene: 10. CDR3 residues: CASRRPPGGSTDTQYF. The CDR3 bases are TGTGCCAGCCGCCGACCTCCGGGGGGGAGCACAGATACGCAGTATTTT.

This chain connects TRBV18 to TRBJ2-5, with D unresolved. The germline gives CDR1 KGHSH, CDR2 LQKENI. CDR3 length: 17 amino acids. Between the trimmed V and J ends, which lost 0 bases and 2 bases, there was a span of 16 bases. The CDR3 here is CASSPPGFRRQQETQYF. The DNA for the CDR3 is TGTGCCAGCTCACCACCCGGGTTTCGACGCCAACAAGAGACCCAGTACTTC.

The chain has TRBV18 and TRBJ1-3; the D gene is possibly TRBD1 (6 bases). The CDR3 length is 14 residues. Germline V gene data show CDR1 as KGHSH and CDR2 as LQKENI. Deletions cut 2 bases from V and 2 bases from J, with 7 bases between. The CDR3 loop is CASSPNRAGNTIYF. The CDR3 nucleotides are TGTGCCAGCTCACCAAACAGGGCTGGAAACACCATATATTTT.

In its sample, this clone was seen once. This chain uses TRBV12-3 or TRBV12-4 with TRBJ2-3; 7 positions agree with TRBD1. After removal of 6 bases from V and 5 bases from J, the junction contained 5 bases not matched to a gene. The CDR3 runs 13 residues. This CDR3 reads CASSLDREDTQYF. The CDR3 DNA reads as TGTGCCAGCAGCCTCGACAGGGAAGATACGCAGTATTTT.

This chain links TRBV19 with TRBJ2-7; 7 bases agree with TRBD1. Trimming at V came to 5 bases and at J to 1 base, leaving 8 bases not matched to a gene. The CDR3 runs to 15 residues. Germline V gene sequence: CDR1 LNHDA, CDR2 SQIVND (reference sequence). The CDR3 bases are TGTGCCAGTAGTCCGAGGGGGCGTAGGTCCTACGAGCAGTACTTC. Its protein product is CASSPRGRRSYEQYF.

J is TRBJ1-2 and V is TRBV24-1, with TRBD1 matching 9 bases. Germline V gene data show CDR1 as KGHDR and CDR2 as SFDVKD. Losses at the gene ends were 4 bases for V and 7 bases for J; bases not matched to a gene: 6. The CDR3 runs to 14 residues. The CDR3 nucleotides are TGTGCCACCAGTGAGGGACAGGGACAATCTGGCTACACCTTC. Encoded protein: CATSEGQGQSGYTF.

This clone was seen a single time. V is TRBV4-2 and J is TRBJ2-3; 9 bases fit TRBD2. V dropped 8 bases and J dropped 0; count of bases not matched to a gene: 6. CDR1 is LGHNA, CDR2 YNFKEQ, per germline. CDR3 length: 15 residues. CDR3 in amino acids: CASGLTSGSTDTQYF. CDR3 DNA: TGTGCCAGCGGCCTGACTAGCGGTAGCACAGATACGCAGTATTTT.

This clone has more than one count but fewer than ten. The chain recombines TRBV3-1 (or the pseudogene TRBV3-2) with TRBJ1-2; D uncertain. This CDR3 is built from 13 residues. V dropped 5 bases and J dropped 3 bases, with 10 bases sitting between them. Germline values: CDR1 LGHDT, CDR2 YNNKEL (reference sequence). The CDR3 DNA is TGTGCCAGCAGCGACCGGGATTACTATGGCTACACCTTC. Amino acid sequence: CASSDRDYYGYTF.

The V call is TRBV7-9, the J call TRBJ2-3, with 14 bases that match TRBD2. CDR3 length equals 16 residues. From germline, CDR1 is SEHNR and CDR2 FQNEAQ (reference sequence). After removal of 5 bases from V and 2 bases from J, the junction contained 3 bases not matched to a gene. CDR3 residues: CASSRTSGGHTDTQYF. In nucleotides, the CDR3 is TGTGCCAGCAGCCGGACTAGCGGGGGGCACACAGATACGCAGTATTTT.

V and J are TRBV19 and TRBJ2-4, with 8 bases identical to TRBD1. The V segment lost 4 bases and the J segment 13 bases; nucleotides outside the gene matches: 6. CDR1 and CDR2 from the germline V gene are LNHDA and SQIVND (reference sequence). The CDR3 runs to 12 residues. CDR3 coding DNA: TGTGCCAGTAGTACACAGGGGGACCGACAGTACTTC. It translates to CASSTQGDRQYF.

J is TRBJ2-3 and V is TRBV27; TRBD1 aligns across 7 bases. Germline V gene data show CDR1 as MNHEY and CDR2 as SMNVEV (reference sequence). V trimming: 7 bases; J trimming: 7 bases; junction bases outside the gene matches: 11. CDR3 length: 14 amino acids. The CDR3 nucleotides read TGTGCCAGCACCACGAATCGACAGGGTAATACGCAGTATTTT. It codes for CASTTNRQGNTQYF.

The rearrangement links TRBV27 to TRBJ2-7, with 8 nucleotides matching TRBD1. Germline CDR1 reads MNHEY; CDR2 reads SMNVEV (reference sequence). CDR3 length: 15 residues. Trimming removed 5 bases from V and 0 bases from J; junction bases left unmatched: 6. CDR3 in amino acids: CASSPGQGSSYEQYF. CDR3 nucleotides: TGTGCCAGCAGTCCCGGACAGGGTAGCTCCTACGAGCAGTACTTC.